Below, one T cell receptor (beta chain) is given with its context. Its target antigen remains unknown. No base quality values were provided; no much bigger clone lies one nucleotide off. The healthy controls were over 30 blood donors, and the buffy coats of these donors were supplied by the Finnish Red Cross blood service. All TCR-sequenced material derived from peripheral blood: patient blood samples and healthy donor buffy coats. Peripheral blood mononuclear cells were isolated by Ficoll-Hypaque gradient centrifugation. Magnetic purification was used to isolate CD4+ cells from the buffy coats of the healthy controls. The Gentra Puregene Cell and Tissue kit was used to extract genomic DNA, and a Qubit 2.0 fluorometer was used to measure the amount of genomic DNA. These data come from a study of STAT5B mutations in CD4+ large granular lymphocyte leukemia (dated by TCRdb to between 2021 and 2023). Background for the entire study: Among the healthy controls, the CDR3 'QG' motif was associated with a particular HLA allele. The study compared the TCRbeta repertoires of patients with CD4+ T-cell large granular lymphocyte leukemia against those of healthy blood donors. Flow cytometry performed on FACSCanto II or FACSVerse showed that the purified fractions had more than 95% purity among lymphocytes. Overall study results and their limits: TRBV06-family usage was enriched among the top patient clones (8/27) compared with healthy controls (2/35). Main leukemic clonotypes were private to each patient, although 25% to 30% appeared at low frequency in other patients' non-leukemic repertoires. Compared with healthy CD4+ repertoires, CD4-sorted patient repertoires appeared more clonal, and this difference remained even after the putative leukemic clones were removed. The data were not HLA-matched, and the relatively small sample size could explain the higher clonality seen in CD4+ compared with CD8+ T-LGLL.

From cysteine to phenylalanine, the CDR3 is 12 amino acids long. Only the CDR3 portion is preserved as DNA: 36 bases, with reading frame beginning at the first base. Sequences LNHDA (CDR1) and SQIVND (CDR2) are obtained from the germline V gene (reference sequence). V and J lose 5 bases and 5 bases, and a span of 7 bases separates them. TCRbeta rearrangements were sequenced from genomic DNA using the immunoSEQ assay at survey resolution. In the original analysis: In the TCR sequencing data, the lowest productive clonotype frequency that could be detected was 2.59 x 10-5. Only productive TCRbeta rearrangements, defined as complete and in-frame sequences, were included in the analyses. Sample clonality was computed as Simpson clonality in the immunoSEQ Analyzer version 3.0. Clones were categorized by frequency as very rare, small, medium, large (1-20%) or hyperexpanded (>20%). Generation probabilities were estimated with OLGA 1.2.3, V-gene circos plots were made with VDJtools, specificities were searched in VDJdb, and CDR3 motifs were identified with GLIPH. TCRdb obtained this table from immuneACCESS and retained in-frame rearrangements with V and J assigned. These tables miss some clones; where compared with another copy, unresolved V genes account for less than half of the shortfall, and the remainder is unexplained. Clone size and the V and J calls come from that table; the DNA yielded D and trimming. The sample contains approximately 39,000 clones, about 82% of them found a single time. Together, the top ten hold 1% to 1.5% of the sample.

The receptor was derived from a human donor in good health. The sample consisted of CD4+ T cells from blood buffy coats. Recombination connected TRBV19 to TRBJ2-1; the D gene cannot be named for sure. The CDR3 loop reads CASSPQNNEQFF. The nucleotides are TGTGCCAGTAGTCCCCAGAACAATGAGCAGTTCTTC.